A selection of T cell receptor beta chains follows, all from one sample in a study of human T cells and chemical hapten exposure. TCRdb fed the RACE reads into MiXCR, producing one record per CDR3 protein. This sample has 62,000 or so distinct CDR3 sequences, with about 10% found just once. This sample comprised whole blood, obtained in connection with sensitization to the hapten diphenylcyclopropenone (DPC). The source of these receptors is a woman aged 45-59 years with alopecia areata. Some clones in this sample may be carry-over from other donors' samples. The CDR3 runs from the conserved cysteine through the conserved F or W.

V | CDR3
TRBV27 | CASSLRKPGQGYNEQFF
TRBV28 | CASSFGGLYEQYF
TRBV29-1 | CSVGAGENTGELFF
TRBV7-2 | CASGSSYNEQFF
TRBV13 | CASSSTGRMNTEAFF
TRBV5-5 | CASSNDYTQYF
TRBV20-1 | CSAREDLREGRTDTQYF
TRBV2 | CASRRTSAYNEQFF
TRBV7-2 | CASSQTSRTGELFF
TRBV5-1 | CASSTGLAGKETQYF
TRBV14 | CASSYRTGADTQYF
TRBV12-3/TRBV12-4 | CASSSPGTGDTEAFF
TRBV10-1 | CASSESSYEQYF
TRBV3-1 | CASSHALAGLAPAKNIQYF
TRBV28 | CASSFRPTGELFF
TRBV25-1 | CASSGDNYGYTF
TRBV7-8 | CASSRRDRGIGNYGYTF
TRBV27 | CASSFYQGLSEAFF
TRBV18 | CASSFMAPRAAGELFF
TRBV6-2/TRBV6-3 | CASRRGQSYEQYF
TRBV28 | CASRAGHSVGEQYF
TRBV2 | CASFIRGEYEQYF
TRBV6-1 | CASLETGTAGELFF
TRBV27 | CASSLGLAGVTDTQYF
TRBV12-3/TRBV12-4 | CASSLSPPVTLAKNIQYF
TRBV7-9 | CASSSSVYEQYF
TRBV28 | CASSPPVPYEQYF
TRBV18 | CASSENTGGAPPNGYTF
TRBV24-1 | CATSDKVVGGRHYDEQFF
TRBV29-1 | CSVRTGIEQYF
TRBV5-1 | CASSETGVHSGNTIYF
TRBV10-3 | CAISLGQLYEQYF
TRBV9 | CASSVGRPNTEAFF
TRBV7-8 | CASSLEPVHGTQYF
TRBV6-2/TRBV6-3 | CASSYPLEPLGTEAFF
TRBV20-1 | CSAWYTANEKLFF
TRBV7-9 | CASSWGVLTENYGYTF
TRBV18 | CASSPLGQGTYNEQFF
TRBV4-1 | CASSQAEASATDTQYF
TRBV11-2 | CASSLGIGQPQHF
TRBV12-3/TRBV12-4 | CASSFRTLGRETQYF
TRBV29-1 | CSVTTSLGGGPEQYF
TRBV3-1 | CASSHSSEAFF
TRBV13 | CASSPAGPNTEAFF
TRBV12-3/TRBV12-4 | CASSSSGRAINEQFF
TRBV3-1 | CASSVERTYEQYF
TRBV29-1 | CSVEGQEETQYF
TRBV7-3 | CASSWDSTDTQYF
TRBV9 | CASSVEGGPYTDTQYF
TRBV20-1 | CSARGNSGNTIYF
TRBV5-1 | CASSFDGDMNTEAFF
TRBV29-1 | CSVGQGNYGYTF
TRBV19 | CASSRDSLVGSTGELFF
TRBV27 | CASGTGRTDDQPQHF